These 3 T cell receptor beta chains share one sample of origin, sequenced in a study of blood T cell repertoires in COVID-19. Clones were sequenced by immunoSEQ multiplex PCR, and TCRdb holds only the in-frame ones, with some missing. Among approximately 270,000 clones listed, around 89% were seen once. The sequencing sample was made of peripheral blood. Receptor source: a man aged 25 to 40 with acute or convalescent COVID-19.

The chain couples TRBV11-2 to TRBJ2-7, with 8 positions matching TRBD1. In germline, CDR1 is SGHAT, CDR2 FQNNGV. V shed 5 bases, J shed 3 bases, and the junction held 9 bases outside the gene matches. The CDR3 is 15 residues long. CDR3 loop: CASSVTGGKGYEQYF. CDR3 bases: TGTGCCAGCAGCGTAACAGGGGGTAAGGGCTACGAGCAGTACTTC.

This sequence joins TRBV12-2 and TRBJ1-5. TRBV12-2 is tagged as a pseudogene. The CDR3 contains 16 residues. This CDR3 is CARGGKAPYSNQSQHF. The CDR3 nucleotides read TGTGCAAGGGGGGGAAAGGCACCTTATAGCAATCAGTCCCAGCATTTT.

V usage is TRBV6-5 and J usage is TRBJ2-5; D is perhaps TRBD1 (6 bases). The V and J ends lost 5 bases and 4 bases respectively, with 17 bases between them. CDR3 length equals 15 residues. Germline CDR1 MNHEY, CDR2 SVGAGI. Here the CDR3 reads CASSQTRTEIETQYF. The DNA of the CDR3 is TGTGCCAGCAGTCAGACCAGGACAGAGATAGAGACCCAGTACTTC.